This TCR beta chain was identified during a study of Ad26.COV2.S vaccination and SARS-CoV-2 variants. Background on the study: A participant enrolled in the COV1001 Ad26.COV2.S trial arm provided the sample. Ad26.COV2.S given intramuscularly, once or twice 56 days apart.

The germline gives CDR1 MGHDK, CDR2 SYGVNS. The junction had 5 bases not matched to a gene; V was cut back by 5 bases and J by 1 base. The CDR3 spans 14 residues. This clone was seen only once. Described treatment: roughly 19 received Ad26.COV2.S at low or high dose, single or two shots; about 5 received placebo; per-sample allocation not given. Vaccine and placebo recipients were sampled on day 63 after the first injection. A Boston donor was an adult aged 18-55 years. Method: immunoSEQ multiplex PCR; TCRdb's copy keeps in-frame clones and lacks some. Here the sample spans some 390,000 clones, 80% to 90% being singletons.

The source is a person aged 18 to 65 who received the Ad26.COV2.S COVID-19 vaccine or a placebo. The chain has TRBV25-1 and TRBJ2-7; 7 bases map to TRBD1. The sequences come from peripheral blood, collected in a trial of Ad26.COV2.S vaccine versus placebo. The CDR3 DNA reads TGTGCCAGCAGTAGACTACAGGGGTCCTACGAGCAGTACTTC. Amino acids: CASSRLQGSYEQYF.